This TCR beta chain was retrieved from a study of shared clonotypes between healthy human individuals. Study-wide points: The study sampled only blood, and tissue repertoires likely differ. The sharing of 4.5% to 5% of naive CD4 clonotypes was seen across a few donors.

Genomic DNA from each subset was divided evenly over several immunoSEQ plates. Only in-frame clones appear in the TCRdb table, and some are missing; sequencing was by immunoSEQ multiplex PCR. The sample comprises about 2.3 million clones, about 90% of which are singletons, and approximately 0.41% rests with the top ten. Concerning this clone itself: The target antigen is unknown.

This CDR3 contains 14 residues. V trimming: 5 bases; J trimming: 6 bases; junction bases outside the gene matches: 5. CDR1 is MNHEY and CDR2 is SVGAGI in the germline V gene. Sample: naive CD4+ T cells from PBMCs. Subset in this sample: CD45RA+ positively selected. The chain uses TRBV6-5 and TRBJ2-4; 9 bases align to TRBD1. The sequence was obtained from a man younger than 35 in good health. Some clones in this sample may be carry-over from other donors' samples. The CDR3 nucleotides are TGTGCCAGCAGTCGGGGACAGGGTGGAAACATTCAGTACTTC. Residues: CASSRGQGGNIQYF.